This T cell receptor beta chain was obtained from a study of T cell clones after liver transplantation. Germline CDR1 SGHTA, CDR2 FQGNSA. V lost 1 base and J lost 0; bases outside the gene matches: 4. The CDR3 covers 16 residues. The repertoire was sequenced with immunoSEQ multiplex PCR; TCRdb's copy has only in-frame clones and lacks some. The sample holds 45,000 to 55,000 clones, about 81% seen once. The chain is built from TRBV7-2 and TRBJ2-7, with 9 bases fitting TRBD2. The receptor's source is a human donor who received a liver transplant. The specimen was CD4+ T cells from blood, collected before liver transplant. The CDR3 bases are TGTGCCAGCAGCTTAGTAGCGGGGGCCCTCTCCTACGAGCAGTACTTC. It codes for CASSLVAGALSYEQYF.